This TCR beta chain comes out of a study of CD8+ T cells in alopecia areata. Whole-study findings and limits: Mice gave a clearer picture of TCR sharing than patients did, possibly for HLA-related reasons.

This CDR3 comprises 16 residues. Germline values: CDR1 SQVTM, CDR2 ANQGSEA. With V trimmed by 1 base and J by 2 bases, 5 bases remained unmatched. The table lists this clone with a few counts. Its antigen remains unknown. Treatment denoted: oral pan-JAK inhibitor, 5-10 mg twice daily. Reverse transcribed after extraction, RNA yielded cDNA as the sequencing template. Sequencing used immunoSEQ multiplex PCR; TCRdb keeps in-frame clones, though not all of them. This repertoire shows approximately 42,000 clones, approximately 65% found once; its top ten account for about 20%. Sequenced here: CD8+ T cells sorted from blood, sampled at week 4, from a patient treated with tofacitinib. The clonotype was recovered from a human donor with alopecia areata. V gene TRBV29-1 combines with J gene TRBJ2-2; 9 nucleotides align to TRBD1. Here the CDR3 DNA reads TGCAGCGTTGAAGCGCGGACAGGGGATAACACCGGGGAGCTGTTTTTT. Translating gives CSVEARTGDNTGELFF.